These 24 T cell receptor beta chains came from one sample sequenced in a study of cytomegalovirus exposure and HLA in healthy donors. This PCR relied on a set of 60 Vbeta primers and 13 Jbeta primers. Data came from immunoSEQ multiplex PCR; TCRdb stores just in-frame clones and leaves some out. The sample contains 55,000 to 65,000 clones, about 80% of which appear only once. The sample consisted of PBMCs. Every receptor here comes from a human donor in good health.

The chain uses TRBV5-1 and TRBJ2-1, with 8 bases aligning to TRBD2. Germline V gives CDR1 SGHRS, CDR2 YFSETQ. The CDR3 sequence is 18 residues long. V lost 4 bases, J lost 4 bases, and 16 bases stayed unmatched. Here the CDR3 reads CASSPGWAWREEYNEQFF. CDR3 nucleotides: TGCGCCAGCAGCCCAGGGTGGGCGTGGCGGGAGGAATACAATGAGCAGTTCTTC. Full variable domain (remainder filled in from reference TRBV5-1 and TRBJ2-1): KAGVTQTPRYLIKTRGQQVTLSCSPISGHRSVSWYQQTPGQGLQFLFEYFSETQRNKGNFPGRFSGRQFSNSRSEMNVSTLELGDSALYLCASSPGWAWREEYNEQFFGPGTRLTVL.

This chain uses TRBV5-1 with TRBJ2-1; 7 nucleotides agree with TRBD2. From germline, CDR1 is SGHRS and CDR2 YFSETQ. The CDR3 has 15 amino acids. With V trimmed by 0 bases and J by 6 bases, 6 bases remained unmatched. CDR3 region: CASSLGREATNEQFF. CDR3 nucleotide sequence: TGCGCCAGCAGCTTGGGTCGGGAGGCCACCAATGAGCAGTTCTTC.

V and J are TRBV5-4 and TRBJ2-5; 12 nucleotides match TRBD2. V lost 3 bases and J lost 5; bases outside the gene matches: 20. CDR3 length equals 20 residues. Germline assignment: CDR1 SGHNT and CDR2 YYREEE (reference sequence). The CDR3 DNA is TGTGCCAGCAGCTCACCGGGCCTAGCGGGGGGGCCCGGCATGCAGGAGACCCAGTACTTC. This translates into CASSSPGLAGGPGMQETQYF.

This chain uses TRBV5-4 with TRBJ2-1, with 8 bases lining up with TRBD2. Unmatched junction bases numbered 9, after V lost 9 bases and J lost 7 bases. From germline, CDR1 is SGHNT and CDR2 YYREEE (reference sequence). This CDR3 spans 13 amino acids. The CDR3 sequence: CATNSGSLNEQFF. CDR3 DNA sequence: TGTGCCACAAACAGCGGGAGTTTGAATGAGCAGTTCTTC.

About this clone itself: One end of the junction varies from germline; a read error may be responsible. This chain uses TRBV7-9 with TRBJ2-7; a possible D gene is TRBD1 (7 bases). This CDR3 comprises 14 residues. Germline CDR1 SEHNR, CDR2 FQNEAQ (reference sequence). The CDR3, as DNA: TGTTCCAGCAGCTTAGGAGGGGGCAGCGACGAGCAGTACTTC. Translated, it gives CSSSLGGGSDEQYF.

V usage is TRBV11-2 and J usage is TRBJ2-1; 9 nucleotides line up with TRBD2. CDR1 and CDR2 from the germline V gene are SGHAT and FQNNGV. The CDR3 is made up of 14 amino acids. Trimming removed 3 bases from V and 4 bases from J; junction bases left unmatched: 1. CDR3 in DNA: TGTGCCAGCAGCTTTACTAGCGGGTACAATGAGCAGTTCTTC. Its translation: CASSFTSGYNEQFF. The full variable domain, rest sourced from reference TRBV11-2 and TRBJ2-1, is EAGVAQSPRYKIIEKRQSVAFWCNPISGHATLYWYQQILGQGPKLLIQFQNNGVVDDSQLPKDRFSAERLKGVDSTLKIQPAKLEDSAVYLCASSFTSGYNEQFFGPGTRLTVL.

CDR3 sequence: CASSLSGQGQGEQFF. Here the CDR3 DNA reads TGTGCCAGCAGCTTATCAGGACAGGGGCAAGGTGAGCAGTTCTTC. The chain is built from TRBV7-2 and TRBJ2-1, with TRBD1 matching 9 bases. The CDR3 extends over 15 amino acids. Trimming removed 2 bases from V and 9 bases from J; junction bases left unmatched: 8. Per the germline V gene, CDR1 is SGHTA and CDR2 is FQGNSA.

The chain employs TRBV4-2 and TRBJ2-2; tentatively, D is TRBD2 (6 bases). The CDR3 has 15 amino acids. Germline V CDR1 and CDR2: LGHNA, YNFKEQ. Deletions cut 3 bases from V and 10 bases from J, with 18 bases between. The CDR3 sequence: CASSHGTAASEELFF. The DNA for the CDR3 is TGTGCCAGCAGCCACGGGACTGCGGCCTCTGAGGAGCTGTTTTTT.

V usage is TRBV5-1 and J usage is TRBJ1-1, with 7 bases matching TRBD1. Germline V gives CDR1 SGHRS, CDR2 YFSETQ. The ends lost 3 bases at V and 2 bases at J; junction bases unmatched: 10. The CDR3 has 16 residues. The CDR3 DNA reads TGCGCCAGCAGCTCCCGGGACAGTACGACTAACACTGAAGCTTTCTTT. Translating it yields CASSSRDSTTNTEAFF.

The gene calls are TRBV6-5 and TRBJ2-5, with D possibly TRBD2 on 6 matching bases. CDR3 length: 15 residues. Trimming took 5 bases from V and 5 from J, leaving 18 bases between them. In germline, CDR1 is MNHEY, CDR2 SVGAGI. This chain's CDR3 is CASSRKLASRETQYF. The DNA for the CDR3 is TGTGCCAGCAGTCGTAAACTAGCTTCGAGGGAGACCCAGTACTTC.

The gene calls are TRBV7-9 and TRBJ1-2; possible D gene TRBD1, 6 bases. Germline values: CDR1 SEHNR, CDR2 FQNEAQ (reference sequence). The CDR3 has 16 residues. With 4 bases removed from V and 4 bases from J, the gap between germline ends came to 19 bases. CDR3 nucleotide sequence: TGTGCCAGCAGCTCCGTGCGACAGGCCGTATTCTATGGCTACACCTTC. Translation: CASSSVRQAVFYGYTF.

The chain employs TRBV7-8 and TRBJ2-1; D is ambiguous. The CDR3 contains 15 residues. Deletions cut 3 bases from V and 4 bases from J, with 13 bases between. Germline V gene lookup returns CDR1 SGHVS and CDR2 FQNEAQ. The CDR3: CASSFSYMQYNEQFF. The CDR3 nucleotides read TGTGCCAGCAGCTTTTCCTATATGCAATACAATGAGCAGTTCTTC.

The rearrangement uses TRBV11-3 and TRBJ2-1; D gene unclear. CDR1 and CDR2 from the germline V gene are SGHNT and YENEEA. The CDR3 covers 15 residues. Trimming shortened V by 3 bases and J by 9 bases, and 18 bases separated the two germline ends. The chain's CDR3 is CASSFSSSRNGEQFF. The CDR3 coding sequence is TGTGCCAGCAGCTTCTCTAGTTCCCGCAATGGTGAGCAGTTCTTC.

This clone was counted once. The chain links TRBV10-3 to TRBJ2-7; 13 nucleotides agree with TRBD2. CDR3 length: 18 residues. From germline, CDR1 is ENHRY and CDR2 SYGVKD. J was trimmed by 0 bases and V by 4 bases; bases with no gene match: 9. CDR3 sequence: CAISGTSGGTRSSYEQYF. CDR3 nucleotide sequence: TGTGCCATCAGTGGGACTAGCGGGGGAACAAGGAGCTCCTACGAGCAGTACTTC.

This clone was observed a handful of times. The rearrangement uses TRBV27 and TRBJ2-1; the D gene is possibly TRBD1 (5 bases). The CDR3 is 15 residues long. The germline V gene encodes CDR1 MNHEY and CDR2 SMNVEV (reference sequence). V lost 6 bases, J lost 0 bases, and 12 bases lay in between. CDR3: CASSLGPNSYNEQFF. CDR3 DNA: TGTGCCAGCAGCCTGGGGCCAAACTCCTACAATGAGCAGTTCTTC.

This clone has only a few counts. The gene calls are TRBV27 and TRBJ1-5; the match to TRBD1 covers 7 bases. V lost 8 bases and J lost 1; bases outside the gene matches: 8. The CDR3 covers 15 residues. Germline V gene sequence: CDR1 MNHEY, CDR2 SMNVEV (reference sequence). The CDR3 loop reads CASDHWTGSNQPQHF. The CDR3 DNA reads TGTGCCAGCGACCACTGGACAGGCAGCAATCAGCCCCAGCATTTT.

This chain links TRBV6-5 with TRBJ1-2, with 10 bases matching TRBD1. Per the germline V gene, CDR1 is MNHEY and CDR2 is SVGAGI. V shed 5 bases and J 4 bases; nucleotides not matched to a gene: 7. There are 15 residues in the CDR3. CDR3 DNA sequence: TGTGCCAGCAGTAGACCGGGACAGGGGATCTATGGCTACACCTTC. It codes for CASSRPGQGIYGYTF.

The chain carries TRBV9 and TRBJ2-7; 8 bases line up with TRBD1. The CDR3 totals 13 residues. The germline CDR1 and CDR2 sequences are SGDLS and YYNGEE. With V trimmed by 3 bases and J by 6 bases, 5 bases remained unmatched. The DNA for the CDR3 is TGTGCCAGCAGCGCCGGGACAGGAGCCGAGCAGTACTTC. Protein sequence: CASSAGTGAEQYF.

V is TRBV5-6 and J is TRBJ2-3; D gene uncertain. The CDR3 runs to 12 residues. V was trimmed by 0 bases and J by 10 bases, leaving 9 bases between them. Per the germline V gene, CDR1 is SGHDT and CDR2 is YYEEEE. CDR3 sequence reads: CASSLVSRPQYF. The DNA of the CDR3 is TGTGCCAGCAGCTTGGTTAGTCGTCCGCAGTATTTT.

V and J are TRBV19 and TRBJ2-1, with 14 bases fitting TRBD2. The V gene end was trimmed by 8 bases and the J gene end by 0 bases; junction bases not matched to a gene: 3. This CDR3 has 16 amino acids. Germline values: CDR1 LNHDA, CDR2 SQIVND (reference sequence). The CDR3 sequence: CASGTSGGSSYNEQFF. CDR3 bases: TGTGCCAGTGGGACTAGCGGGGGAAGCTCCTACAATGAGCAGTTCTTC.

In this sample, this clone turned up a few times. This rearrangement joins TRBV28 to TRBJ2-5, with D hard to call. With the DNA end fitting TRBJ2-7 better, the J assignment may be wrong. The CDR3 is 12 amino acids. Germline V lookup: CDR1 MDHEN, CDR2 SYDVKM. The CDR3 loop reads CASSFQNYEQYF. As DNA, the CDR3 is TGTGCCAGCAGTTTCCAGAACTACGAGCAGTACTTC.

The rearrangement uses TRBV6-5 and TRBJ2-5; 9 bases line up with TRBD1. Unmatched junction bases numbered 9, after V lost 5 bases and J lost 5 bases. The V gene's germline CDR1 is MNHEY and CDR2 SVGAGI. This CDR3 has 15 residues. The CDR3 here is CASSRWTGVSETQYF. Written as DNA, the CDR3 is TGTGCCAGCAGTCGCTGGACAGGGGTTTCCGAGACCCAGTACTTC.

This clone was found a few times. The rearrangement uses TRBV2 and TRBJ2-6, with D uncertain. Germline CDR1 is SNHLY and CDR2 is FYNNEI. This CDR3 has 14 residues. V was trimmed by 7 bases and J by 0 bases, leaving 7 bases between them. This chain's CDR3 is CASMYSSGANVLTF. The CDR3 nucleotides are TGTGCCAGCATGTATAGCTCTGGGGCCAACGTCCTGACTTTC.

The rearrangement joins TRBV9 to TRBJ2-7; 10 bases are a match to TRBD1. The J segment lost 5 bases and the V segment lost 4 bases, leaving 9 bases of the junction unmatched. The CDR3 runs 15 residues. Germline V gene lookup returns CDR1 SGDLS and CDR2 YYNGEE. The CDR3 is CASSSLTGGSNEQYF. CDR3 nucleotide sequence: TGTGCCAGCAGCTCCTTGACAGGGGGCTCGAACGAGCAGTACTTC.